These 7 T cell receptor beta chains were sequenced from one sample in a study of cytomegalovirus exposure and HLA in healthy donors. A multiplex PCR was run with 60 Vbeta primers and 13 Jbeta primers. The protocol was immunoSEQ multiplex PCR, while the TCRdb copy is restricted to in-frame clones and leaves out a portion. This table holds some 180,000 clones, more than 85% found once. The specimen was PBMCs. These receptors all stem from a girl less than two years old in good health and CMV-seronegative.

A few counts support this clone. The J gene is TRBJ2-3, the V gene TRBV18; D is undetermined. Germline V lookup: CDR1 KGHSH, CDR2 LQKENI. Trimming pared 3 bases from V and 0 bases from J, leaving 10 bases between. The CDR3 extends over 15 amino acids. The CDR3 sequence is CASSPQVTSTDTQYF. CDR3 DNA sequence: TGTGCCAGCTCACCCCAGGTAACTAGCACAGATACGCAGTATTTT.

The genes are TRBV7-2 and TRBJ2-5; 9 nucleotides match TRBD2. Germline trimming cut 1 base from V and 4 bases from J; bases unmatched to any gene: 7. Germline assignment: CDR1 SGHTA and CDR2 FQGNSA. The CDR3 extends over 16 amino acids. CDR3 in DNA: TGTGCCAGCAGCTTAGGGGCGGGAGGGGGGAGAGAGACCCAGTACTTC. Protein product: CASSLGAGGGRETQYF.

The rearrangement joins TRBV5-1 to TRBJ1-4; TRBD1 matches 8 bases. The CDR3 has 15 residues. J gave up 3 bases and V 4 bases, and 5 bases lay outside the gene matches. From germline, CDR1 is SGHRS and CDR2 YFSETQ. CDR3 in amino acids: CASSARQGSNEKLFF. The CDR3, as DNA: TGCGCCAGCAGCGCACGACAGGGGTCTAATGAAAAACTGTTTTTT.

The genes are TRBV5-1 and TRBJ2-1; D may be TRBD2 (6 bases). Trimming removed 4 bases at V and 0 bases at J, with 17 bases between. Germline lookup yields CDR1 SGHRS and CDR2 YFSETQ. This CDR3 comprises 17 residues. The CDR3 nucleotides are TGCGCCAGCAGCCCCCAAGGAGTAGCGGACTCCTACAATGAGCAGTTCTTC. It specifies CASSPQGVADSYNEQFF. The full variable domain, rest sourced from reference TRBV5-1 and TRBJ2-1, is KAGVTQTPRYLIKTRGQQVTLSCSPISGHRSVSWYQQTPGQGLQFLFEYFSETQRNKGNFPGRFSGRQFSNSRSEMNVSTLELGDSALYLCASSPQGVADSYNEQFFGPGTRLTVL.

Details on this clone: This sample also contains other DNA sequences that code for the same CDR3. The genes are TRBV5-4 and TRBJ2-7, with TRBD2 identical over 11 bases. The germline gives CDR1 SGHNT, CDR2 YYREEE (reference sequence). The ends lost 4 bases at V and 4 bases at J; junction bases unmatched: 4. The CDR3 covers 14 residues. The CDR3 DNA sequence: TGTGCCAGCAGCGCCGGGACTAGCGGATACGAGCAGTACTTC. This encodes CASSAGTSGYEQYF.

This sequence joins TRBV4-1 and TRBJ2-7; a weak D match, TRBD2 (6 bases). Trimming took 0 bases from V and 4 from J, leaving 16 bases between them. The length of the CDR3 is 16 residues. Germline CDR1 is MGHRA and CDR2 is YSYEKL. The CDR3 nucleotides are TGCGCCAGCAGCCAAGAAGGGAGGAACGCTATGTACGAGCAGTACTTC. Its translation: CASSQEGRNAMYEQYF.

In nucleotides, the CDR3 is TGTGCCAGCAGTTACTTGAGGTCCGGGGAGCTGTTTTTT. Protein sequence: CASSYLRSGELFF. The V call is TRBV6-5, the J call TRBJ2-2; D call uncertain. CDR1 MNHEY and CDR2 SVGAGI come from the germline V gene. V lost 1 base, J lost 6 bases, and 6 bases lay in between. The CDR3 sequence is 13 residues long.